This note documents a single T cell receptor beta chain sequence. Its target is not known. This specimen belongs to a study of T-cell memory formation after mild COVID-19. About the research overall: Clustering of TCRs was largely donor specific. Study-level findings and limits: A balance of CD4 and CD8 characterized clones contracting day 15 to 85, whereas later expanders leaned CD4+.

V lost 0 bases, J lost 1 base, and 8 bases stayed unmatched. This CDR3 has 18 amino acids. Germline CDR1 reads KGHSH; CDR2 reads LQKENI. Constant-segment primers served in 5'RACE that generated TCR alpha and TCR beta cDNA libraries bearing sample barcodes and UMIs. TCRdb re-called the 5' RACE reads with MiXCR, one entry per CDR3 protein. Of 200,000 to 250,000 distinct CDR3 sequences in the sample, approximately 9% were seen once. What was sequenced was PBMCs or a T cell subset sorted from them (not recorded which). This clonotype was obtained from a man aged 18 to 29 who had mild COVID-19 (a few samples of this study predate the infection). Cell type and time point are not known. The chain couples TRBV18 to TRBJ2-5, with 10 nucleotides matching TRBD2. CDR3 sequence: CASSPPVNSGGIQETQYF. The DNA of the CDR3 is TGTGCCAGCTCACCACCGGTTAATAGCGGGGGGATCCAAGAGACCCAGTACTTC.